One T cell receptor (beta chain) is described in this entry. The antigen remains undetermined. The germline V gene has CDR1 SQVTM and CDR2 ANQGSEA. The trim removed 2 bases at V and 3 bases at J, leaving 3 bases unmatched. This CDR3 region has 14 residues. RNA, once extracted, was reverse transcribed into cDNA for use as the sequencing template. Clones were read by immunoSEQ multiplex PCR, and TCRdb kept only the in-frame ones, dropping some. Among 110,000 to 150,000 clones listed, less than 65% were seen once. These data originate in a study of CD8+ T cells in alopecia areata. The study's findings and limits: Scalp specimens additionally yield sequences from normal skin's resident alphabeta T cells. It was lesional scalp, especially alopecia totalis/universalis, that showed higher clonality than normal scalp.

The receptor was derived from a human donor in good health. Sample: CD8+ T cells sorted from blood. The V gene is TRBV29-1, the J gene TRBJ2-3, with 9 bases that match TRBD1. CDR3 loop: CSVEQDRGTDTQYF. The CDR3 DNA is TGCAGCGTTGAACAGGACAGGGGAACAGATACGCAGTATTTT.